Following are 31 T cell receptor beta chains from one sample sequenced in a study of blood T cell repertoires in COVID-19. The repertoire was sequenced with immunoSEQ multiplex PCR; TCRdb's copy has only in-frame clones and lacks some. The table has some 200,000 clones, approximately 90% seen once. Specimen: peripheral blood. The receptors come from a woman aged 70-85 years with COVID-19, enrolled during active disease.

V is TRBV18 and J is TRBJ2-1; possible D gene TRBD2, 5 bases. The CDR3 length is 14 residues. From germline, CDR1 is KGHSH and CDR2 LQKENI. V lost 4 bases and J 3 bases, leaving 10 bases between the germline ends. CDR3 sequence (DNA): TGTGCCAGCTCACGAAACGGACTCTACAATGAGCAGTTCTTC. Translation gives CASSRNGLYNEQFF.

The gene calls are TRBV11-3 and TRBJ2-7; no firm D call. Looked up from germline, CDR1 is SGHNT and CDR2 is YENEEA. The CDR3 totals 14 residues. Trimming stripped 4 bases from V and 4 bases from J, with 14 bases between. The CDR3 DNA follows: TGTGCCAGCAGCTCCCCGTGGGCGTATTACGAGCAGTACTTC. Residues: CASSSPWAYYEQYF.

The chain links TRBV3-1 (or the pseudogene TRBV3-2) to TRBJ1-1; 7 nucleotides agree with TRBD1. Germline CDR1 LGHDT, CDR2 YNNKEL (reference sequence). V was clipped by 2 bases and J by 6 bases; unmatched bases: 6. The CDR3 is 14 amino acids. Here the CDR3 reads CASSQRDSAPEAFF. The CDR3 DNA reads as TGTGCCAGCAGCCAAAGGGACAGTGCTCCTGAAGCTTTCTTT.

The rearrangement joins TRBV19 to TRBJ1-3; D gene unclear. Germline CDR1 LNHDA, CDR2 SQIVND (reference sequence). V was clipped by 7 bases and J by 0 bases, with 13 bases between them. The CDR3 has 15 amino acids. For the CDR3, the DNA is TGTGCCAGTACCCGGGGAGCTTTCTCTGGAAACACCATATATTTT. Translated, it gives CASTRGAFSGNTIYF.

The gene calls are TRBV6-6 and TRBJ2-7; D not resolved. Deletions cut 6 bases from V and 0 bases from J, with 12 bases between. CDR1 MNHNY and CDR2 SVGAGI come from the germline V gene (reference sequence). CDR3 length equals 14 residues. The CDR3 region has the DNA TGTGCCAGCAGCCCCCTCAAGAGCTCCTACGAGCAGTACTTC. It yields the protein CASSPLKSSYEQYF.

The chain recombines TRBV30 with TRBJ1-6; D might be TRBD1 (6 bases). The CDR3 consists of 14 residues. Germline V gene lookup returns CDR1 GTSNPN and CDR2 SVGIG (reference sequence). Trimming pared 0 bases from V and 8 bases from J, leaving 11 bases between. CDR3 coding DNA: TGTGCCTGGAGTGTGCGGACAGATGATTCACCCCTCCACTTT. Its translation is CAWSVRTDDSPLHF.

The chain recombines TRBV6-6 with TRBJ1-2; D is unclear. Trimming pared 7 bases from V and 3 bases from J, leaving 12 bases between. The CDR3 is 13 residues long. From germline, CDR1 is MNHNY and CDR2 SVGAGI (reference sequence). The CDR3 nucleotides read TGTGCCAGCACCCCCCAGGATTACTATGGCTACACCTTC. It is translated as CASTPQDYYGYTF.

This clone was counted a few times. The chain uses TRBV5-8 and TRBJ1-1; the match to TRBD1 covers 7 bases. CDR1 is SGHTS, CDR2 YDEGEE, per germline. The CDR3 runs 13 residues. The trim removed 3 bases at V and 5 bases at J, leaving 4 bases unmatched. CDR3 DNA sequence: TGTGCCAGCAGCTACGACAGGGCGACTGAAGCTTTCTTT. Translation: CASSYDRATEAFF.

The chain links TRBV11-2 to TRBJ2-7; 10 positions agree with TRBD1. Germline V gene sequence: CDR1 SGHAT, CDR2 FQNNGV. The CDR3 runs to 12 residues. V lost 5 bases, J lost 9 bases, and 4 bases stayed unmatched. The CDR3 DNA sequence: TGTGCCAGCAGCGACGACAGGGGGCTGCAGTACTTC. It encodes CASSDDRGLQYF.

This chain uses TRBV5-4 with TRBJ2-3, with 8 nucleotides matching TRBD2. The trim removed 4 bases at V and 3 bases at J, leaving 4 bases unmatched. Germline V lookup: CDR1 SGHNT, CDR2 YYREEE (reference sequence). This CDR3 contains 14 residues. The CDR3 region has the DNA TGTGCCAGCAGCAAGGGACTAGGGACAGATACGCAGTATTTT. Translating it yields CASSKGLGTDTQYF.

The chain uses TRBV10-3 and TRBJ2-1; D ambiguous. Germline CDR1 is ENHRY and CDR2 is SYGVKD. V lost 7 bases to trimming and J lost 0 bases, with 10 bases between them. The CDR3 has 14 residues. CDR3: CAITAESSYNEQFF. In DNA form, the CDR3 reads TGTGCCATCACGGCGGAGAGCTCCTACAATGAGCAGTTCTTC.

The chain joins TRBV9 to TRBJ2-3; the match to TRBD2 covers 8 bases. The CDR3 totals 16 residues. Trimming took 4 bases from V and 0 from J; bases not matched to a gene: 7. From germline, CDR1 is SGDLS and CDR2 YYNGEE. CDR3 amino acids: CASSSRPSGSTDTQYF. The CDR3 bases are TGTGCCAGCAGCTCCCGGCCTAGCGGGAGCACAGATACGCAGTATTTT.

J is TRBJ1-4 and V is TRBV20-1; D uncertain. The CDR3 is 13 amino acids. The V end was cut by 3 bases, the J end by 10 bases, with 15 bases between. Germline loops: CDR1 DFQATT, CDR2 SNEGSKA (reference sequence). CDR3 region: CSASRLGGLKLFF. The CDR3 DNA reads as TGCAGTGCTAGTAGACTCGGAGGGTTAAAACTGTTTTTT.

V gene TRBV28 combines with J gene TRBJ2-7; D may be TRBD2 (6 bases). CDR3 size: 13 residues. In germline, CDR1 is MDHEN, CDR2 SYDVKM. Deletions cut 6 bases from V and 1 base from J, with 10 bases between. CDR3 nucleotide sequence: TGTGCCAGCAGGGGGGGTGGGTCCTACGAGCAGTACTTC. Protein product: CASRGGGSYEQYF. Looking up the rest from reference TRBV28 and TRBJ2-7 gives the full variable domain: DVKVTQSSRYLVKRTGEKVFLECVQDMDHENMFWYRQDPGLGLRLIYFSYDVKMKEKGDIPEGYSVSREKKERFSLILESASTNQTSMYLCASRGGGSYEQYFGPGTRLTVT.

The chain couples TRBV5-6 to TRBJ2-4, with D possibly being TRBD2 (6 bases). V gave up 0 bases and J gave up 8 bases, with 12 bases separating them. This CDR3 spans 14 amino acids. Germline values: CDR1 SGHDT, CDR2 YYEEEE. CDR3 region: CASSLGLGGDIQYF. As DNA, the CDR3 is TGTGCCAGCAGCTTGGGACTGGGAGGTGACATTCAGTACTTC.

The gene calls are TRBV6-5 and TRBJ2-7; no definite D call. The CDR3 extends over 14 amino acids. The germline gives CDR1 MNHEY, CDR2 SVGAGI. Trimming took 6 bases from V and 4 from J, leaving 16 bases between them. This CDR3 reads CASSVRVGLYEQYF. DNA for the CDR3: TGTGCCAGCAGCGTACGGGTAGGCTTATACGAGCAGTACTTC.

The CDR3 loop is CASSSTGQNQPQHF. DNA of the CDR3: TGTGCCAGCAGTTCAACGGGACAGAATCAGCCCCAGCATTTT. The V gene is TRBV2, the J gene TRBJ1-5, with 7 bases matching TRBD1. This CDR3 is built from 14 residues. The V gene's germline CDR1 is SNHLY and CDR2 FYNNEI. J gave up 4 bases and V 5 bases, and 5 bases lay outside the gene matches.

This chain joins TRBV19 and TRBJ1-5; D uncertain. Trimming pared 7 bases from V and 1 base from J, leaving 8 bases between. Germline assignment: CDR1 LNHDA and CDR2 SQIVND (reference sequence). The CDR3 has 13 residues. The CDR3 is CASNYGSNQPQHF. Written as DNA, the CDR3 is TGTGCCAGTAACTATGGGAGCAATCAGCCCCAGCATTTT.

V usage is TRBV19 and J usage is TRBJ2-7, with TRBD1 identical over 8 bases. Trimming removed 11 bases from V and 5 bases from J; junction bases left unmatched: 8. The CDR3 contains 12 residues. Germline V CDR1 and CDR2: LNHDA, SQIVND (reference sequence). The DNA for the CDR3 is TGTGCCCCGGGACAGGCTGAGGACGAGCAGTACTTC. Amino acid sequence: CAPGQAEDEQYF. Looking up the rest from reference TRBV19 and TRBJ2-7 gives the full variable domain: DGGITQSPKYLFRKEGQNVTLSCEQNLNHDAMYWYRQDPGQGLRLIYYSQIVNDFQKGDIAEGYSVSREKKESFPLTVTSAQKNPTAFYLCAPGQAEDEQYFGPGTRLTVT.

This chain connects TRBV19 to TRBJ1-1, with D perhaps TRBD1 (6 bases). V was pared by 1 base and J by 8 bases, with 11 bases between. Per germline, CDR1 LNHDA and CDR2 SQIVND (reference sequence). This CDR3 comprises 13 residues. The DNA of the CDR3 is TGTGCCAGTAGTATAGGGATAGACAGGGAAGCTTTCTTT. This codes for CASSIGIDREAFF.

This chain uses TRBV5-8 with TRBJ2-1; the match to TRBD1 covers 8 bases. V lost 3 bases to trimming and J lost 6 bases; unmatched junction nucleotides: 5. Germline values: CDR1 SGHTS, CDR2 YDEGEE. The CDR3 runs 14 residues. CDR3: CASSSGQGVNEQFF. Here the CDR3 DNA reads TGTGCCAGCAGCTCTGGACAGGGTGTCAATGAGCAGTTCTTC.

This clone showed up just a few times. The V and J genes are TRBV19 and TRBJ1-2; TRBD1 matches 7 bases. This CDR3 has 12 residues. J lost 7 bases, V lost 4 bases, and 3 bases had no gene match. Germline V CDR1 and CDR2: LNHDA, SQIVND (reference sequence). CDR3 region: CASSTRDSGYTF. The CDR3 region has the DNA TGTGCCAGTAGTACCCGGGACAGTGGCTACACCTTC.

The chain combines TRBV7-2 with TRBJ1-6; TRBD1 is a possible D gene (5 bases). The V gene lost 2 bases and the J gene lost 10 bases, with 18 bases spanning the gap. Germline V CDR1 and CDR2: SGHTA, FQGNSA. This CDR3 spans 16 amino acids. The CDR3 DNA follows: TGTGCCAGCAGCTTAAACTGGGCGGGTGGGGGGTCACCCCTCCACTTT. Translating it yields CASSLNWAGGGSPLHF.

The chain is built from TRBV9 and TRBJ1-2; possibly TRBD1 for D (6 bases). Trimming shortened V by 2 bases and J by 4 bases, and 12 bases separated the two germline ends. Germline CDR1 and CDR2: SGDLS and YYNGEE. This CDR3 has 14 residues. The CDR3 is CASSVSTDSYGYTF. The CDR3, as DNA: TGTGCCAGCAGCGTTTCCACGGACAGCTATGGCTACACCTTC.

CDR3 coding DNA: TGTGCCAGTAGTAACGAACAGATGAATCAGCCCCAGCATTTT. Encoded protein: CASSNEQMNQPQHF. V and J are TRBV19 and TRBJ1-5; no clear D gene. V gave up 4 bases and J gave up 4 bases, with 11 bases separating them. Germline-derived CDR1 and CDR2 are LNHDA and SQIVND (reference sequence). CDR3 length equals 14 residues.

V and J are TRBV19 and TRBJ1-5; no clear D gene. The CDR3 contains 13 residues. V lost 8 bases to trimming and J lost 3 bases, with 11 bases between them. Germline V gene sequence: CDR1 LNHDA, CDR2 SQIVND (reference sequence). CDR3 residues: CASAGNSNQPQHF. The CDR3 DNA sequence: TGTGCCAGTGCCGGGAACTCCAATCAGCCCCAGCATTTT. Complete variable domain (other parts from reference TRBV19 and TRBJ1-5): DGGITQSPKYLFRKEGQNVTLSCEQNLNHDAMYWYRQDPGQGLRLIYYSQIVNDFQKGDIAEGYSVSREKKESFPLTVTSAQKNPTAFYLCASAGNSNQPQHFGDGTRLSIL.

The V and J genes are TRBV30 and TRBJ2-3, with TRBD2 matching 11 bases. Germline CDR1 and CDR2: GTSNPN and SVGIG (reference sequence). The CDR3 loop spans 16 amino acids. The J segment lost 4 bases and the V segment lost 3 bases, leaving 9 bases of the junction unmatched. CDR3 nucleotide sequence: TGTGCCTGGAGCCCGGGGATACTAGCGGGAGCAGATACGCAGTATTTT. It encodes CAWSPGILAGADTQYF.

The rearrangement uses TRBV5-4 and TRBJ1-6; D is uncertain. The CDR3 consists of 15 residues. Germline V gives CDR1 SGHNT, CDR2 YYREEE (reference sequence). The V and J ends lost 2 bases and 7 bases respectively, with 13 bases between them. CDR3 in DNA: TGTGCCAGCAGCTTTAGTAGGACGGGAAATTCACCCCTCCACTTT. Its protein is CASSFSRTGNSPLHF.

The gene calls are TRBV15 and TRBJ2-7; 12 nucleotides match TRBD2. The CDR3 totals 15 residues. Germline-derived CDR1 and CDR2 are LNHNV and YYDKDF (reference sequence). Losses at the gene ends were 0 bases for V and 6 bases for J; bases not matched to a gene: 3. The DNA for the CDR3 is TGTGCCACCAGCAGAGATCGACTAGCGGGAGCCGAGCAGTACTTC. This sequence encodes CATSRDRLAGAEQYF.

This chain joins TRBV2 and TRBJ2-1; TRBD2 is a possible D gene (5 bases). From germline, CDR1 is SNHLY and CDR2 FYNNEI. V was cut by 0 bases and J by 9 bases, with 15 bases left in between. The CDR3 is 15 residues long. The CDR3 is CASSEAGVFSAEQFF. DNA of the CDR3: TGTGCCAGCAGTGAAGCGGGAGTTTTTTCGGCTGAGCAGTTCTTC.

This clone was seen a single time. The chain uses TRBV7-2 and TRBJ2-7, with TRBD2 matching 9 bases. With V trimmed by 6 bases and J by 3 bases, 12 bases remained unmatched. CDR1 and CDR2 from the germline V gene are SGHTA and FQGNSA. The CDR3 sequence is 16 residues long. The CDR3 protein is CASSNGQGSGSYEQYF. The CDR3, as DNA: TGTGCCAGCAGTAACGGGCAGGGTAGCGGGAGCTACGAGCAGTACTTC.